These 18 T cell receptor beta chains share one sample of origin, sequenced in a study of type 1 and type 2 diabetes patients (dated by TCRdb to the mid-2010s). Sequencing instrument: Illumina MiSeq. Genomic DNA from sorted T cell subsets was used as template for TCRbeta CDR3 amplification. The TCRbeta CDR3 region was amplified by multiplex PCR using 30 forward and 13 reverse primers. The raw public data were reprocessed by TCRdb itself: fastp quality trimming at Q25, MiXCR clonotype calling, in-frame beta chains only. Every entry covers one CDR3 protein and lists the most common genes and DNA from its rows. This sample is represented by approximately 260,000 distinct CDR3 sequences; over 45% of them were singletons. The biggest ten clones account for roughly an eighth of the sample. The sample was peripheral blood mononuclear cells (PBMCs). All receptors derive from a man in his late teens or twenties with type 2 diabetes.

CDR3 DNA sequence: TGTGCCAGCAGTGAGATAGGGACAGATGGCTACACCTTC. It yields the protein CASSEIGTDGYTF. The rearrangement joins TRBV25-1 to TRBJ1-2; TRBD1 matches at 7 bases. The CDR3 totals 13 residues. Germline lookup yields CDR1 MGHDK and CDR2 SYGVNS. J lost 6 bases, V lost 3 bases, and 4 bases had no gene match.

This clonotype was found a few times. The chain recombines TRBV25-1 with TRBJ2-7, with 8 nucleotides matching TRBD2. The CDR3 has 15 amino acids. Germline CDR1 reads MGHDK; CDR2 reads SYGVNS. V was pared by 2 bases and J by 1 base, with 4 bases of the junction left unmatched. CDR3 coding DNA: TGTGCCAGCAGTGAAAGCGGGAGCCTATCCTACGAGCAGTACTTC. It encodes CASSESGSLSYEQYF.

The J gene is TRBJ2-3, the V gene TRBV7-6; TRBD2 matches 14 bases. The germline CDR1 and CDR2 sequences are SGHVS and FNYEAQ. Trimming at V came to 7 bases and at J to 5 bases, leaving 2 bases not matched to a gene. The CDR3 extends over 14 amino acids. The CDR3 DNA sequence: TGTGCCAGCACCGGACTAGCGGGGGGAGATACGCAGTATTTT. Amino acid sequence: CASTGLAGGDTQYF.

In this sample, this clonotype turned up a few times. V is TRBV7-6 and J is TRBJ2-1, with D unresolved. CDR3 size: 13 residues. Germline CDR1 SGHVS, CDR2 FNYEAQ. Trimming took 4 bases from V and 3 from J, leaving 7 bases between them. The CDR3 nucleotides read TGTGCCAGCAGCTCTCCGAGCTACAATGAGCAGTTCTTC. Encoded protein: CASSSPSYNEQFF.

This clonotype was detected ten times or more. J is TRBJ2-2 and V is TRBV7-2; unclear D gene. V lost 5 bases to trimming and J lost 0 bases, with 10 bases between them. The germline V gene encodes CDR1 SGHTA and CDR2 FQGNSA. The CDR3 consists of 15 residues. As DNA, the CDR3 is TGTGCCAGCAGCCTCCGACTGGCGAACACCGGGGAGCTGTTTTTT. This translates into CASSLRLANTGELFF.

The CDR3 spells CASSQGQGQPQHF. The CDR3 DNA sequence: TGCGCCAGCAGCCAAGGGCAGGGCCAGCCCCAGCATTTT. The rearrangement links TRBV4-3 to TRBJ1-5; D possibly corresponds to TRBD1 (5 bases). Germline assignment: CDR1 LGHNA and CDR2 YSLEER. This CDR3 is 13 amino acids long. V was cut by 1 base and J by 7 bases, with 8 bases left in between.

This clonotype was seen ten or more times. V is TRBV2 and J is TRBJ2-7, with D tentatively TRBD1 (5 bases). From germline, CDR1 is SNHLY and CDR2 FYNNEI. This CDR3 has 13 residues. V shed 3 bases and J shed 5 bases, with 11 bases lying between them. The CDR3 DNA follows: TGTGCCAGCAGTGATCAGGGTCAGAACGAGCAGTACTTC. It codes for CASSDQGQNEQYF.

This chain uses TRBV24-1 with TRBJ1-2; 7 bases match TRBD1. CDR3 length: 14 amino acids. The V gene's germline CDR1 is KGHDR and CDR2 SFDVKD. V was clipped by 4 bases and J by 5 bases; unmatched bases: 6. The CDR3 sequence: CATSDRTGEYGYTF. The CDR3 bases are TGTGCCACCAGTGACCGTACAGGGGAGTATGGCTACACCTTC.

This clonotype was seen only a few times. The V call is TRBV6-5, the J call TRBJ2-2, with TRBD2 matching 7 bases. Trimming cost V 6 bases and J 3 bases; bases outside gene matches: 7. The length of the CDR3 is 15 residues. CDR1 MNHEY and CDR2 SVGAGI come from the germline V gene. The CDR3 here is CASRRGGMDTGELFF. DNA for the CDR3: TGTGCCAGCAGGCGGGGAGGGATGGACACCGGGGAGCTGTTTTTT.

This clonotype was seen a few times. V usage is TRBV2 and J usage is TRBJ2-1, with D unresolved. CDR3 length: 13 residues. Per germline, CDR1 SNHLY and CDR2 FYNNEI. CDR3 in DNA: TGTGCTAACGGAGAAACTTTCTACAATGAGCAGTTCTTC. Its protein product is CANGETFYNEQFF.

This clonotype has just a few counts. V is TRBV20-1 and J is TRBJ2-5; D is possibly TRBD2 (5 bases). This CDR3 is built from 12 residues. Germline V gene lookup returns CDR1 DFQATT and CDR2 SNEGSKA (reference sequence). V lost 1 base to trimming and J lost 5 bases, with 8 bases between them. As DNA, the CDR3 is TGCAGTGCTAGAGCTCTAGCTGAGACCCAGTACTTC. It encodes CSARALAETQYF.

Ten or more counts support this clonotype. This rearrangement joins TRBV15 to TRBJ1-1; TRBD1 aligns across 10 bases. This CDR3 spans 12 amino acids. Germline V lookup: CDR1 LNHNV, CDR2 YYDKDF (reference sequence). V lost 3 bases and J lost 11; bases outside the gene matches: 3. CDR3: CATSRGTGDAFF. Here the CDR3 DNA reads TGTGCCACCAGCAGGGGGACAGGGGACGCTTTCTTT.

The chain employs TRBV11-3 and TRBJ2-3; tentative D call: TRBD2 (6 bases). From germline, CDR1 is SGHNT and CDR2 YENEEA. This CDR3 region has 16 residues. With 5 bases removed from V and 4 bases from J, the gap between germline ends came to 19 bases. Here the CDR3 DNA reads TGTGCCAGCAGCCCAAACAGCTGGGGGGAGTCAGATACGCAGTATTTT. It codes for CASSPNSWGESDTQYF.

Turning to this clonotype: At one end the junction does not follow the germline gene, possibly because of a read error. V and J are TRBV10-3 and TRBJ1-2, with no clear D. The CDR3 is 13 residues long. Per germline, CDR1 ENHRY and CDR2 SYGVKD. CDR3 coding DNA: TGTGCCAGCAGTGATCCCCCCGACTATGGCTACACCTTC. Residues: CASSDPPDYGYTF.

The chain uses TRBV20-1 and TRBJ2-5; D is ambiguous. The CDR3 is 12 amino acids. The germline CDR1 and CDR2 sequences are DFQATT and SNEGSKA (reference sequence). Trimming left V 3 bases short and J 4 bases short, with 9 bases between. DNA of the CDR3: TGCAGTGCTAGCTGGGTACGAGAGACCCAGTACTTC. It yields the protein CSASWVRETQYF.

The rearrangement uses TRBV28 and TRBJ1-3; D is uncertain. CDR1 and CDR2 from the germline V gene are MDHEN and SYDVKM. There are 15 residues in the CDR3. V was shortened by 5 bases and J by 0 bases, with 11 bases between the two germline ends. This CDR3 is CASSLTLSSGNTIYF. The DNA of the CDR3 is TGTGCCAGCAGTCTGACATTGAGCTCTGGAAACACCATATATTTT. The full variable domain, completed using reference TRBV28 and TRBJ1-3, is DVKVTQSSRYLVKRTGEKVFLECVQDMDHENMFWYRQDPGLGLRLIYFSYDVKMKEKGDIPEGYSVSREKKERFSLILESASTNQTSMYLCASSLTLSSGNTIYFGEGSWLTVV.

The genes are TRBV25-1 and TRBJ1-4; D perhaps matches TRBD1 (6 bases). In germline, CDR1 is MGHDK, CDR2 SYGVNS. Trimming left V 9 bases short and J 8 bases short, with 19 bases between. The CDR3 length is 14 residues. The CDR3 loop reads CASADRGTQEKLFF. The DNA of the CDR3 is TGTGCCAGTGCCGATCGGGGGACACAAGAAAAACTGTTTTTT.

This clonotype occurred a few times. The V and J genes are TRBV10-1 and TRBJ1-5, with D perhaps matching TRBD1 (5 bases). The V gene's germline CDR1 is WNHNN and CDR2 SYGVQD (reference sequence). The CDR3 covers 14 residues. V was cut by 2 bases and J by 0 bases, with 5 bases left in between. The CDR3 sequence: CASSERGSNQPQHF. In DNA form, the CDR3 reads TGCGCCAGCAGTGAGAGGGGTAGCAATCAGCCCCAGCATTTT.